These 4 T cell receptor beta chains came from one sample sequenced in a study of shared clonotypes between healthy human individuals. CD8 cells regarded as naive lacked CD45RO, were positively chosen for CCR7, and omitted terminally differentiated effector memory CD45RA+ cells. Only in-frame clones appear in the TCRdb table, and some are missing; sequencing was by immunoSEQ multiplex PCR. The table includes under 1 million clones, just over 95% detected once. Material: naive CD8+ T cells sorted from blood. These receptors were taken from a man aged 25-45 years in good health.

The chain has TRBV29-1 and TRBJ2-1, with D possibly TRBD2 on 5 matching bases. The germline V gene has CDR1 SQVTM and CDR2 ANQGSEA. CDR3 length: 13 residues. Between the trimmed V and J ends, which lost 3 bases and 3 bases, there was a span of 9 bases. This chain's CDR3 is CSVEDGLYNEQFF. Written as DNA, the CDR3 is TGCAGCGTTGAGGACGGACTCTACAATGAGCAGTTCTTC.

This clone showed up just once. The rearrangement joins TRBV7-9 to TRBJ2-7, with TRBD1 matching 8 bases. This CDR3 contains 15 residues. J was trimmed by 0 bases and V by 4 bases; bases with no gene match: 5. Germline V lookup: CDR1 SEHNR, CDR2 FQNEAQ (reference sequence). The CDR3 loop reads CASSSWTGSSYEQYF. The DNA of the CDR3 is TGTGCCAGCAGCTCGTGGACAGGGAGCTCCTACGAGCAGTACTTC.

The CDR3 reads CASSHWGADTGELFF. The DNA for the CDR3 is TGTGCCAGCAGCCATTGGGGGGCGGACACCGGGGAGCTGTTTTTT. The chain couples TRBV11-2 to TRBJ2-2; D might be TRBD1 or TRBD2, each matching 6 bases. The ends were cut back, 5 bases at V and 3 bases at J, with 13 bases in the middle. Germline CDR1 and CDR2: SGHAT and FQNNGV. The CDR3 has 15 residues.

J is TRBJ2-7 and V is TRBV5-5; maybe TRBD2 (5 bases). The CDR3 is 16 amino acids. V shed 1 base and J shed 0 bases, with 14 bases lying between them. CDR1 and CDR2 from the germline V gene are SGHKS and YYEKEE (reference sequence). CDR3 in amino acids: CASSLRRGPPSYEQYF. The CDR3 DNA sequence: TGTGCCAGCAGCTTGAGGCGAGGGCCTCCCTCCTACGAGCAGTACTTC. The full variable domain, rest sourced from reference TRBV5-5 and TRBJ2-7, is DAGVTQSPTHLIKTRGQQVTLRCSPISGHKSVSWYQQVLGQGPQFIFQYYEKEERGRGNFPDRFSARQFPNYSSELNVNALLLGDSALYLCASSLRRGPPSYEQYFGPGTRLTVT.